One and the same sample provided the 5 T cell receptor beta chains below, sequenced in a study of long-term antiretroviral therapy in people with HIV. At the survey level, the v3.0 immunoSEQ assay was run. Assay used: immunoSEQ multiplex PCR; TCRdb lists only in-frame clones, some missing. Of about 20,000 clones listed, less than 85% are singletons. The sequences come from unsorted PBMCs, collected 2.9 years after starting antiretroviral therapy. The origin of the receptors is a woman aged 25 to 45 with HIV.

The V gene is TRBV9, the J gene TRBJ2-5, with 7 bases identical to TRBD1. Per the germline V gene, CDR1 is SGDLS and CDR2 is YYNGEE. This CDR3 has 15 amino acids. V lost 0 bases to trimming and J lost 2 bases; unmatched junction nucleotides: 4. The CDR3 sequence is CASSVVGTVQETQYF. In DNA, the CDR3 is TGTGCCAGCAGCGTAGTGGGGACAGTTCAAGAGACCCAGTACTTC. Full variable domain (missing parts from reference TRBV9 and TRBJ2-5): DSGVTQTPKHLITATGQRVTLRCSPRSGDLSVYWYQQSLDQGLQFLIQYYNGEERAKGNILERFSAQQFPDLHSELNLSSLELGDSALYFCASSVVGTVQETQYFGPGTRLLVL.

This chain joins TRBV10-3 and TRBJ2-3; D uncertain. The CDR3 extends over 13 amino acids. Between the trimmed V and J ends, which lost 6 bases and 0 bases, there was a span of 7 bases. Germline loops: CDR1 ENHRY, CDR2 SYGVKD. The CDR3 loop is CAIRYSSTDTQYF. The CDR3 DNA follows: TGTGCCATCAGGTACTCTAGCACAGATACGCAGTATTTT.

The chain uses TRBV19 and TRBJ2-3, with D hard to call. With 1 base removed from V and 2 bases from J, the gap between germline ends came to 10 bases. Germline CDR1 reads LNHDA; CDR2 reads SQIVND (reference sequence). The CDR3 contains 15 residues. The chain's CDR3 is CASSIGRPDTDTQYF. The CDR3 DNA is TGTGCCAGTAGTATAGGCAGGCCTGACACAGATACGCAGTATTTT.

The chain carries TRBV7-2 and TRBJ1-2; 8 nucleotides match TRBD1. The CDR3 runs 15 residues. CDR1 and CDR2 from the germline V gene are SGHTA and FQGNSA. V lost 1 base, J lost 4 bases, and 5 bases stayed unmatched. The CDR3 DNA is TGTGCCAGCAGCTTAGTCAGGGGGCAAGGCTATGGCTACACCTTC. This codes for CASSLVRGQGYGYTF.

The chain joins TRBV5-6 to TRBJ2-1; tentatively, D is TRBD1 or TRBD2 (5 bases each). Germline V CDR1 and CDR2: SGHDT, YYEEEE. V was cut by 0 bases and J by 4 bases, with 11 bases left in between. The CDR3 extends over 15 amino acids. The CDR3 is CASSLVRDGYNEQFF. CDR3 bases: TGTGCCAGCAGCTTGGTCCGGGACGGATACAATGAGCAGTTCTTC.